Presented here are 30 T cell receptor beta chains from one specimen sequenced in a study of blood T cell repertoires in COVID-19. Using immunoSEQ multiplex PCR, the repertoire was profiled, and TCRdb retains in-frame clones only, with some absent. Among 150,000 or so clones listed, around 83% were seen once. Input material: PBMCs or T cells enriched from blood (not recorded which). The receptors come from a man aged 45-65 years who had recovered from COVID-19.

J is TRBJ1-3 and V is TRBV19, with 7 bases identical to TRBD1. CDR1 is LNHDA, CDR2 SQIVND, per germline (reference sequence). J lost 0 bases, V lost 5 bases, and 7 bases had no gene match. This CDR3 is built from 16 residues. DNA of the CDR3: TGTGCCAGTAGTTGGGACAGTGCCGTCTCTGGAAACACCATATATTTT. This encodes CASSWDSAVSGNTIYF.

This chain links TRBV18 with TRBJ2-5; 9 bases are a match to TRBD2. CDR3 size: 16 residues. CDR1 and CDR2 from the germline V gene are KGHSH and LQKENI. With 3 bases clipped from V and 2 bases from J, the junction kept 7 bases outside the gene matches. CDR3 bases: TGTGCCAGCTCACCCTGGCAGCGGGGGGTACAAGAGACCCAGTACTTC. This gives the protein CASSPWQRGVQETQYF.

The V and J genes are TRBV15 and TRBJ1-5; unclear D gene. This CDR3 has 14 amino acids. V lost 1 base to trimming and J lost 1 base, with 5 bases between them. CDR1 LNHNV and CDR2 YYDKDF come from the germline V gene (reference sequence). CDR3 bases: TGTGCCACCAGCAGAGGGCAGAGCAATCAGCCCCAGCATTTT. The encoded protein is CATSRGQSNQPQHF. The full variable domain, with the rest looked up from reference TRBV15 and TRBJ1-5, is DAMVIQNPRYQVTQFGKPVTLSCSQTLNHNVMYWYQQKSSQAPKLLFHYYDKDFNNEADTPDNFQSRRPNTSFCFLDIRSPGLGDTAMYLCATSRGQSNQPQHFGDGTRLSIL.

The chain is built from TRBV7-8 and TRBJ1-1; the D gene is possibly TRBD1 (5 bases). Trimming left V 5 bases short and J 6 bases short, with 22 bases between. Germline V lookup: CDR1 SGHVS, CDR2 FQNEAQ. The CDR3 extends over 16 amino acids. As DNA, the CDR3 is TGTGCCAGCAGCCCCCAGGCCAACCCAGCGGGGCCTGAAGCTTTCTTT. Its translation is CASSPQANPAGPEAFF. The full variable domain, its missing parts supplied by reference TRBV7-8 and TRBJ1-1, is GAGVSQSPRYKVAKRGQDVALRCDPISGHVSLFWYQQALGQGPEFLTYFQNEAQLDKSGLPSDRFFAERPEGSVSTLKIQRTQQEDSAVYLCASSPQANPAGPEAFFGQGTRLTVV.

The rearrangement links TRBV7-9 to TRBJ2-4, with 8 bases fitting TRBD1. With 4 bases clipped from V and 13 bases from J, the junction kept 6 bases outside the gene matches. This CDR3 region has 12 residues. The germline CDR1 and CDR2 sequences are SEHNR and FQNEAQ (reference sequence). The CDR3 bases are TGTGCCAGCAGCTGGGGACAGGAGGCCCAGTACTTC. It translates to CASSWGQEAQYF.

This chain links TRBV5-4 with TRBJ1-6; possibly TRBD1 for D (6 bases). Deletions cut 0 bases from V and 7 bases from J, with 17 bases between. Per germline, CDR1 SGHNT and CDR2 YYREEE (reference sequence). The CDR3 runs to 17 residues. This CDR3 is CASSLAGGETKNSPLHF. As DNA, the CDR3 is TGTGCCAGCAGCTTGGCGGGGGGCGAAACAAAAAATTCACCCCTCCACTTT.

The chain recombines TRBV7-2 with TRBJ2-7; 10 nucleotides align to TRBD2. V shed 1 base, J shed 3 bases, and the junction held 0 bases outside the gene matches. The length of the CDR3 is 14 residues. CDR1 SGHTA and CDR2 FQGNSA come from the germline V gene. The CDR3 nucleotides are TGTGCCAGCAGCTTAGAGCGGGGGGGCTACGAGCAGTACTTC. Encoded protein: CASSLERGGYEQYF.

V gene TRBV6-1 combines with J gene TRBJ1-2; no definite D call. This CDR3 region has 16 residues. V dropped 3 bases and J dropped 4 bases, with 18 bases sitting between them. Germline V gene data show CDR1 as MNHNS and CDR2 as SASEGT. CDR3 coding DNA: TGTGCCAGCAGTGATATGGTTTCTGGCAGAAGCTATGGCTACACCTTC. Encoded protein: CASSDMVSGRSYGYTF.

This clone appeared a single time. This chain connects TRBV7-9 to TRBJ1-1; 7 nucleotides align to TRBD1. Germline CDR1 and CDR2: SEHNR and FQNEAQ (reference sequence). V was clipped by 5 bases and J by 0 bases; unmatched bases: 9. This CDR3 region has 16 residues. CDR3 sequence: CASSPRQGGLNTEAFF. The CDR3, as DNA: TGTGCCAGCAGCCCACGACAGGGCGGGTTGAACACTGAAGCTTTCTTT.

The chain is built from TRBV3-1 (or the pseudogene TRBV3-2) and TRBJ2-7, with TRBD2 matching over 11 bases. Per the germline V gene, CDR1 is LGHDT and CDR2 is YNNKEL (reference sequence). The length of the CDR3 is 14 residues. J lost 7 bases, V lost 3 bases, and 5 bases had no gene match. The CDR3 coding sequence is TGTGCCAGCAGCCAGACCGGACTAGCGGGTGAGCAGTACTTC. Its protein product is CASSQTGLAGEQYF.

The chain joins TRBV29-1 to TRBJ2-5, with a tentative D call TRBD1 (5 bases). The V and J ends lost 2 bases and 4 bases respectively, with 17 bases between them. Looked up from germline, CDR1 is SQVTM and CDR2 is ANQGSEA. This CDR3 has 15 residues. The CDR3 DNA reads TGCAGCGTTGAAAGGCCAGGGAAGAGGACAGAGACCCAGTACTTC. This encodes CSVERPGKRTETQYF.

V gene TRBV19 combines with J gene TRBJ2-5; 11 nucleotides align to TRBD2. Trimming took 6 bases from V and 2 from J; bases not matched to a gene: 8. Germline loops: CDR1 LNHDA, CDR2 SQIVND (reference sequence). The CDR3 loop spans 16 amino acids. The CDR3 reads CASSDLGTSGQETQYF. CDR3 DNA sequence: TGTGCCAGTAGCGACCTTGGGACTAGCGGACAAGAGACCCAGTACTTC.

J is TRBJ2-5 and V is TRBV7-3; D is possibly TRBD2 (5 bases). The CDR3 spans 15 residues. Trimming took off 0 bases at V and 4 bases at J, with 12 bases between the two ends. The germline V gene encodes CDR1 SGHTA and CDR2 FQGTGA. CDR3 bases: TGTGCCAGCAGCTTAACGGGAGCTCCCACAGAGACCCAGTACTTC. Protein product: CASSLTGAPTETQYF. Combining the CDR3 with reference TRBV7-3 and TRBJ2-5 gives the whole variable domain GAGVSQTPSNKVTEKGKYVELRCDPISGHTALYWYRQSLGQGPEFLIYFQGTGAADDSGLPNDRFFAVRPEGSVSTLKIQRTERGDSAVYLCASSLTGAPTETQYFGPGTRLLVL.

DNA of the CDR3: TGTGCCAGCAACATGGGGCGTGGGGTAAGCAATCAGCCCCAGCATTTT. Amino acids: CASNMGRGVSNQPQHF. The chain joins TRBV21-1 to TRBJ1-5; the table assigns TRBD1, which was not confirmed against the DNA. TRBV21-1 is a pseudogene locus. This CDR3 region has 16 residues.

The rearrangement uses TRBV18 and TRBJ2-5; 8 nucleotides agree with TRBD2. CDR1 and CDR2 (germline): KGHSH, LQKENI. V gave up 3 bases and J gave up 5 bases; unmatched junction bases: 14. The CDR3 runs 17 residues. The CDR3 loop is CASSPREAGARGETQYF. CDR3 DNA: TGTGCCAGCTCACCGAGAGAAGCGGGGGCAAGAGGGGAGACCCAGTACTTC.

The V and J genes are TRBV6-5 and TRBJ2-2; 12 bases match TRBD2. The CDR3 consists of 15 residues. V gave up 4 bases and J gave up 6 bases; unmatched junction bases: 3. CDR1 is MNHEY and CDR2 is SVGAGI in the germline V gene. The CDR3 nucleotides are TGTGCCAGCAGTTCTAGCGGGGGGGCATCCGGGGAGCTGTTTTTT. Its protein product is CASSSSGGASGELFF.

The chain links TRBV6-2 or TRBV6-3 to TRBJ1-5; a possible D gene is TRBD1 (5 bases). This CDR3 region has 13 residues. The germline V gene encodes CDR1 MNHEY and CDR2 SVGEGT. Trimming left V 4 bases short and J 7 bases short, with 11 bases between. The CDR3 region has the DNA TGTGCCAGCAGTTTGGACATGCTGCAGCCCCAGCATTTT. It is translated as CASSLDMLQPQHF.

The rearrangement links TRBV18 to TRBJ2-7; D is perhaps TRBD1 (5 bases). The germline V and J ends were trimmed by 3 bases and 2 bases, with 14 bases remaining between them. The CDR3 contains 15 residues. Germline CDR1 is KGHSH and CDR2 is LQKENI. As DNA, the CDR3 is TGTGCCAGCTCACCGTCGGCAGGGTATACCTACGAGCAGTACTTC. Translation gives CASSPSAGYTYEQYF.

V usage is TRBV7-6 and J usage is TRBJ2-3, with D tentatively TRBD2 (5 bases). Germline assignment: CDR1 SGHVS and CDR2 FNYEAQ. This CDR3 spans 15 amino acids. The V gene lost 5 bases and the J gene lost 5 bases, with 17 bases spanning the gap. CDR3 DNA sequence: TGTGCCAGCAGCCTGTCCTGGGGAGTAAGAGATACGCAGTATTTT. Translating gives CASSLSWGVRDTQYF.

The rearrangement joins TRBV27 to TRBJ2-7, with a tentative D call TRBD2 (7 bases). The CDR3 covers 13 residues. Per germline, CDR1 MNHEY and CDR2 SMNVEV (reference sequence). V was cut by 8 bases and J by 3 bases, with 14 bases left in between. CDR3 in amino acids: CASSEGGIYEQYF. Written as DNA, the CDR3 is TGTGCCAGCTCCGAGGGGGGGATCTACGAGCAGTACTTC.

The chain is built from TRBV30 and TRBJ1-1, with D perhaps TRBD1 (5 bases). CDR3 size: 14 residues. Trimming stripped 8 bases from V and 1 base from J, with 17 bases between. CDR1 is GTSNPN, CDR2 SVGIG, per germline (reference sequence). The CDR3 region is CAPGEGLRNTEAFF. CDR3 DNA: TGTGCCCCGGGGGAGGGACTTCGGAACACTGAAGCTTTCTTT.

This chain joins TRBV9 and TRBJ1-6; D is unclear. The CDR3 contains 15 residues. V shed 0 bases and J shed 10 bases, with 14 bases lying between them. CDR1 is SGDLS, CDR2 YYNGEE, per germline. Here the CDR3 DNA reads TGTGCCAGCAGCGTAGCTGGGGTATCGGGGTCACCCCTCCACTTT. Its translation is CASSVAGVSGSPLHF.

This chain uses TRBV12-3 or TRBV12-4 with TRBJ1-2; D possibly corresponds to TRBD1 (6 bases). Trimming left V 2 bases short and J 4 bases short, with 8 bases between. This CDR3 has 13 amino acids. DNA for the CDR3: TGTGCCAGCAGTTTAAGAGGGGGCTATGGCTACACCTTC. This sequence encodes CASSLRGGYGYTF.

V gene TRBV13 combines with J gene TRBJ2-7, with no clear D. This CDR3 region has 15 residues. Germline CDR1 reads PRHDT; CDR2 reads FYEKMQ (reference sequence). The ends were cut back, 8 bases at V and 0 bases at J, with 17 bases in the middle. The CDR3 is CASATSEASSYEQYF. The CDR3, as DNA: TGTGCCAGCGCTACTTCAGAGGCTAGCTCCTACGAGCAGTACTTC.

Details on this clone: Its ends do not fully match the called genes, so a read error is possible. The chain couples TRBV7-7 to TRBJ2-3; no clear D gene. Germline V gene data show CDR1 as SSHAT and CDR2 as FNYEAQ (reference sequence). The CDR3 contains 13 residues. The CDR3 spells CASSSRSADTQYF. In DNA, the CDR3 is TGTGCTAGCAGCTCGCGTTCTGCAGATACGCAGTATTTT.

Regarding this clone: One junction end disagrees with the germline gene, perhaps due to a read error. V and J are TRBV12-3 or TRBV12-4 and TRBJ1-2; 8 bases align to TRBD1. The length of the CDR3 is 13 residues. For the CDR3, the DNA is TGTGCCAGCAGTTTGTTTCCCCCCCAGGGGGCGGCGTTC. Translated: CASSLFPPQGAAF.

The V gene is TRBV10-1, the J gene TRBJ2-3; D remains unclear. The V gene lost 2 bases and the J gene lost 2 bases, with 5 bases spanning the gap. The germline CDR1 and CDR2 sequences are WNHNN and SYGVQD (reference sequence). This CDR3 region has 13 residues. CDR3 protein: CASSERVTDTQYF. The CDR3 DNA is TGCGCCAGCAGTGAGCGAGTCACAGATACGCAGTATTTT.

This clone was detected a few times. This chain connects TRBV7-3 to TRBJ1-1; TRBD1 might be the D (6 bases). Germline values: CDR1 SGHTA, CDR2 FQGTGA. The V gene lost 5 bases and the J gene lost 3 bases, with 10 bases spanning the gap. The CDR3 consists of 13 residues. The CDR3 DNA reads as TGTGCCAGCAGCACCCGACAGGACACTGAAGCTTTCTTT. Its protein is CASSTRQDTEAFF.

The chain is built from TRBV4-1 and TRBJ2-7; 8 bases map to TRBD2. The germline V gene encodes CDR1 MGHRA and CDR2 YSYEKL. Losses at the gene ends were 1 base for V and 2 bases for J; bases not matched to a gene: 7. The CDR3 spans 16 residues. DNA of the CDR3: TGCGCCAGCAGCCAAGGACGGGGGGGGTCCCCCTACGAGCAGTACTTC. Translation gives CASSQGRGGSPYEQYF.

The chain couples TRBV4-2 to TRBJ1-1, with D possibly matching TRBD1 (6 bases). This CDR3 spans 17 amino acids. Trimming took off 3 bases at V and 2 bases at J, with 19 bases between the two ends. The germline CDR1 and CDR2 sequences are LGHNA and YNFKEQ. The CDR3 loop is CASSQVTGSRLNTEAFF. The DNA for the CDR3 is TGTGCCAGCAGCCAGGTAACAGGGTCAAGACTTAACACTGAAGCTTTCTTT.